The rows below give T cell receptor beta chains drawn from one sample of a study of control samples from healthy donors and cancer patients. Measured with immunoSEQ multiplex PCR; TCRdb has only the in-frame clones, and not every one. The table records about 120,000 clones, about 83% of them present only once. Sequencing used blood. These receptors all come from a man aged 30-40 years in good health. The CDR3 runs from the conserved cysteine through the conserved F or W. The D gene is left open where the match is weak. Clone sizes are given selectively: once, few, many, or a class where the clone is expanded.

>TRBJ1-4|-|TRBV6-5|-
TGTGCCAGCAGTCCTAGGGACCCCGGAAGGGAAAAACTGTTTTTT
CASSPRDPGREKLFF
>TRBJ2-2|-|TRBV6-5|-
TGTGCCAGCAGTCCCAGGAGGGAAACCGGGGAGCTGTTTTTT
CASSPRRETGELFF
>TRBJ2-1|few|TRBV12-3/TRBV12-4|-
TGTGCCAGCAGTTTAGACCAGATCGGCGAGCAGTTCTTC
CASSLDQIGEQFF
>TRBJ2-6|once|TRBV10-3|-
TGTGCCATCATGAGCTCTGGGGCCAACGTCCTGACTTTC
CAIMSSGANVLTF
>TRBJ1-4|few|TRBV2|-
TGTGCCAGCAGTGACGGCCGGAACCCGTTGGGACTGTTTTTT
CASSDGRNPLGLFF
>TRBJ2-7|once|TRBV24-1|-
TGTGCCGCCGGGACAAAAGACTACGAGCAGTACTTC
CAAGTKDYEQYF
>TRBJ1-1|-|TRBV30|-
TGTGCCTGCTCCCCACCGGGGATAACAACTGAAGCTTTCTTT
CACSPPGITTEAFF
>TRBJ2-3|once|TRBV19|TRBD2
TGTGCCAGTAGTGTTAGCGGGGGGCCTAGCACAGATACGCAGTATTTT
CASSVSGGPSTDTQYF
>TRBJ1-1|-|TRBV9|-
TGTGCCAGCAGCGTAAGGGCAGGGTTGGTCGGCACTGAAGCTTTCTTT
CASSVRAGLVGTEAFF
>TRBJ1-4|-|TRBV27|TRBD1
TGTGCCAGCAGTTGGACAGGGTATAGGGGCGAAAAACTGTTTTTT
CASSWTGYRGEKLFF
>TRBJ1-5|-|TRBV2|-
TGTGCCAGCAGTGACCGAACAGAGAATCAGCCCCAGCATTTT
CASSDRTENQPQHF
>TRBJ1-1|-|TRBV7-8|-
TGTGCCAGCAGCTCCCGGGACCGAGGCTCGAACACTGAAGCTTTCTTT
CASSSRDRGSNTEAFF
>TRBJ1-2|-|TRBV6-1|-
TGTGCCAGCAGTCAAGCCAGGGACGGCTACACCTTC
CASSQARDGYTF
>TRBJ2-2|-|TRBV3-1/TRBV3-2|-
TGTGCCAGCAGTCCAAAGATCAGAAGTCCCGACACCGGGGAGCTGTTTTTT
CASSPKIRSPDTGELFF